These 19 T cell receptor beta chains were sequenced from one sample in a study of response to subunit inactivated influenza vaccine. TCRdb reprocessed the RT-PCR reads with MiXCR, giving one entry per CDR3 protein. The table includes roughly 700,000 distinct CDR3 sequences, roughly 13% detected once. Material: PBMCs from blood, obtained around 15 days before vaccination. These receptors were collected from a man in his forties or fifties who received an inactivated influenza vaccine.

The rearrangement links TRBV20-1 to TRBJ1-2, with D unclear. This CDR3 has 14 amino acids. Germline lookup yields CDR1 DFQATT and CDR2 SNEGSKA (reference sequence). V was cut by 7 bases and J by 2 bases, with 17 bases left in between. Here the CDR3 reads CSVLSLSENYGYTF. The CDR3 nucleotides are TGCAGTGTCCTGTCGCTTTCGGAAAACTATGGCTACACCTTC.

V usage is TRBV2 and J usage is TRBJ2-2; D call uncertain. The CDR3 spans 13 residues. Germline CDR1 SNHLY, CDR2 FYNNEI. V lost 4 bases and J lost 3, with 6 bases in between. In DNA form, the CDR3 reads TGTGCCAGCAGTGGAAGCTACACCGGGGAGCTGTTTTTT. Protein sequence: CASSGSYTGELFF.

This clonotype has a handful of counts. V and J are TRBV28 and TRBJ2-5; 10 nucleotides line up with TRBD2. Losses at the gene ends were 5 bases for V and 0 bases for J; bases not matched to a gene: 6. This CDR3 is built from 16 residues. Germline lookup yields CDR1 MDHEN and CDR2 SYDVKM. The CDR3 DNA follows: TGTGCCAGCAGTCTCGGACTAGCGGTATACCAAGAGACCCAGTACTTC. This translates into CASSLGLAVYQETQYF.

The chain links TRBV5-1 to TRBJ2-5; 7 nucleotides align to TRBD1. Germline lookup yields CDR1 SGHRS and CDR2 YFSETQ. This CDR3 region has 16 residues. Trimming took 4 bases from V and 1 from J; bases not matched to a gene: 10. CDR3 DNA: TGCGCCAGCAGCCTGTACCTGACAGGGACCCAAGAGACCCAGTACTTC. Translation: CASSLYLTGTQETQYF. Supplemented by reference TRBV5-1 and TRBJ2-5, the full variable domain reads KAGVTQTPRYLIKTRGQQVTLSCSPISGHRSVSWYQQTPGQGLQFLFEYFSETQRNKGNFPGRFSGRQFSNSRSEMNVSTLELGDSALYLCASSLYLTGTQETQYFGPGTRLLVL.

This clonotype was observed many times. The CDR3 is CASSQVGVETQYF. The DNA for the CDR3 is TGCGCCAGCAGCCAAGTAGGGGTAGAGACCCAGTACTTC. The chain has TRBV4-3 and TRBJ2-5; perhaps TRBD1 as D (5 bases). The CDR3 runs 13 residues. Trimming stripped 1 base from V and 4 bases from J, with 7 bases between. Per germline, CDR1 LGHNA and CDR2 YSLEER.

The rearrangement uses TRBV20-1 and TRBJ2-5; 7 bases are a match to TRBD2. Germline V lookup: CDR1 DFQATT, CDR2 SNEGSKA (reference sequence). J lost 1 base, V lost 1 base, and 6 bases had no gene match. The CDR3 extends over 15 amino acids. The CDR3 nucleotides are TGCAGTGCTAGAGCGGGTCTAGCGGTCCAAGAGACCCAGTACTTC. Residues: CSARAGLAVQETQYF.

This clonotype was observed many times. This rearrangement joins TRBV15 to TRBJ2-1; TRBD2 is a possible D gene (6 bases). The CDR3 is 15 residues long. V lost 5 bases to trimming and J lost 2 bases, with 13 bases between them. CDR1 and CDR2 from the germline V gene are LNHNV and YYDKDF (reference sequence). The CDR3 reads CATSSRGSPYNEQFF. The CDR3 nucleotides are TGTGCCACCAGCTCCCGGGGGAGTCCCTACAATGAGCAGTTCTTC.

The genes are TRBV27 and TRBJ2-1, with D perhaps TRBD1 (6 bases). Germline CDR1 MNHEY, CDR2 SMNVEV (reference sequence). V lost 2 bases, J lost 7 bases, and 12 bases lay in between. The CDR3 runs to 14 residues. For the CDR3, the DNA is TGTGCCAGCAGTTTACTTTCCAGGGGAAATGAGCAGTTCTTC. It codes for CASSLLSRGNEQFF.

The chain recombines TRBV27 with TRBJ2-1; 12 bases line up with TRBD2. Germline V gene sequence: CDR1 MNHEY, CDR2 SMNVEV (reference sequence). The CDR3 has 14 residues. V lost 9 bases and J lost 4; bases outside the gene matches: 4. This chain's CDR3 is CASMLAGGYNEQFF. Here the CDR3 DNA reads TGTGCCAGTATGCTAGCGGGAGGGTACAATGAGCAGTTCTTC.

As concerns this clonotype: The junction departs from the called germline gene at one end, perhaps through a read error. The chain employs TRBV20-1 and TRBJ2-2, with TRBD2 identical over 7 bases. The germline V gene encodes CDR1 DFQATT and CDR2 SNEGSKA (reference sequence). The CDR3 is 17 amino acids. CDR3 bases: TGCAGCGCTAGAGATTTTACATCGGGGGGAAACACCGGGGAGCTGTTTTTT. Protein product: CSARDFTSGGNTGELFF.

The chain recombines TRBV30 with TRBJ2-2; 10 bases fit TRBD2. V shed 2 bases and J 3 bases; nucleotides not matched to a gene: 3. This CDR3 has 15 amino acids. CDR1 is GTSNPN and CDR2 is SVGIG in the germline V gene (reference sequence). The CDR3 protein is CAWSRLAGHTGELFF. In DNA, the CDR3 is TGTGCCTGGAGTCGACTAGCGGGCCACACCGGGGAGCTGTTTTTT.

V and J are TRBV6-1 and TRBJ1-1, with D possibly TRBD1 on 6 matching bases. Germline V gene sequence: CDR1 MNHNS, CDR2 SASEGT. The CDR3 contains 15 residues. The V and J ends lost 2 bases and 4 bases respectively, with 14 bases between them. The CDR3 loop reads CASSERWSRGTEAFF. The CDR3 DNA follows: TGTGCCAGCAGTGAACGGTGGTCCAGGGGCACTGAAGCTTTCTTT.

V gene TRBV6-2 or TRBV6-3 combines with J gene TRBJ2-7; possible D gene TRBD2, 6 bases. The germline V and J ends were trimmed by 0 bases and 2 bases, with 14 bases remaining between them. CDR3 size: 16 residues. Germline CDR1 and CDR2: MNHEY and SVGEGT. CDR3: CASSYSIMEGPYEQYF. In DNA, the CDR3 is TGTGCCAGCAGTTACTCGATCATGGAGGGGCCCTACGAGCAGTACTTC.

This clonotype turned up a few times. The chain uses TRBV7-2 and TRBJ2-7, with 9 nucleotides matching TRBD2. There are 16 residues in the CDR3. From germline, CDR1 is SGHTA and CDR2 FQGNSA. Trimming removed 3 bases from V and 4 bases from J; junction bases left unmatched: 10. The CDR3 nucleotides are TGTGCCAGCAGCTTCTTTGGAGCGGGGGGATTTTACGAGCAGTACTTC. Its protein is CASSFFGAGGFYEQYF.

This clonotype was found a few times. This chain connects TRBV5-6 to TRBJ1-2; D is undetermined. V was pared by 6 bases and J by 4 bases, with 22 bases between. The CDR3 sequence is 16 residues long. Germline V lookup: CDR1 SGHDT, CDR2 YYEEEE. The CDR3 protein is CASTHPTRPRIYGYTF. DNA for the CDR3: TGTGCCAGCACCCACCCGACAAGACCCCGAATCTATGGCTACACCTTC.

The gene calls are TRBV29-1 and TRBJ2-5; D gene uncertain. Trimming took 0 bases from V and 5 from J, leaving 16 bases between them. Per germline, CDR1 SQVTM and CDR2 ANQGSEA. CDR3 length equals 15 residues. CDR3 DNA sequence: TGCAGCGTTGAAGATGAGGACCTGAAGCTCGAGACCCAGTACTTC. Its protein is CSVEDEDLKLETQYF.

V and J are TRBV20-1 and TRBJ2-5; 13 bases align to TRBD2. Germline V gene lookup returns CDR1 DFQATT and CDR2 SNEGSKA (reference sequence). CDR3 length: 15 amino acids. The junction had 6 bases not matched to a gene; V was cut back by 5 bases and J by 3 bases. Written as DNA, the CDR3 is TGCAGTGCTTGGACTAGCGGGGGAACAAAAGAGACCCAGTACTTC. Amino acid sequence: CSAWTSGGTKETQYF.

This sequence joins TRBV29-1 and TRBJ2-6, with a possible D match to TRBD2 (5 bases). Germline CDR1 is SQVTM and CDR2 is ANQGSEA. The CDR3 consists of 14 residues. Between the trimmed V and J ends, which lost 7 bases and 2 bases, there was a span of 12 bases. The DNA of the CDR3 is TGCAGCGCACAAGCGGCCCCTGGGGCCAACGTCCTGACTTTC. This translates into CSAQAAPGANVLTF. The full variable domain, in which reference TRBV29-1 and TRBJ2-6 provide the parts outside the CDR3, is SAVISQKPSRDICQRGTSLTIQCQVDSQVTMMFWYRQQPGQSLTLIATANQGSEATYESGFVIDKFPISRPNLTFSTLTVSNMSPEDSSIYLCSAQAAPGANVLTFGAGSRLTVL.

This clonotype has just a few counts. The chain uses TRBV4-2 and TRBJ1-4; D unresolved. This CDR3 is 15 amino acids long. V lost 0 bases, J lost 7 bases, and 12 bases lay in between. Germline lookup yields CDR1 LGHNA and CDR2 YNFKEQ. DNA of the CDR3: TGTGCCAGCAGCCAAGACCAGACTCCCACTGAAAAACTGTTTTTT. Protein: CASSQDQTPTEKLFF.